This T cell receptor beta chain was observed in a study of metastatic and nonmetastatic thyroid tumors. Turning to the study itself: Across peripheral blood and tumor or nodule tissue samples taken from malignant and benign thyroid patients, the repertoires were compared with one another. Study results and limitations: In blood and tumor, TCR beta diversity was reportedly significantly higher in malignant thyroid tumors than in benign nodules.

Original analysis: To classify distant metastasis in papillary thyroid cancer, a model was built from CDR3 differences across clinicopathological groups. TCRdb re-clonotyped the PCR reads via MiXCR. The V and J calls here are based on TCRdb, not the publication. The sample consists of roughly 22,000 clones, around an eighth of them appearing once. This clone came up many times. Antigen specificity is unknown. Trimming took off 1 base at V and 3 bases at J, with 12 bases between the two ends. CDR1 SGHTA and CDR2 FQGNSA come from the germline V gene. CDR3 length: 15 residues. Nobody among the patients had been given any treatment before thyroid surgery.

The chain carries TRBV7-2 and TRBJ2-5; D remains ambiguous. The material sequenced was blood. The clonotype was recovered from a female donor with papillary thyroid cancer or a benign thyroid nodule (not recorded which). Some clones in this sample may be carry-over from other donors' samples. The CDR3 coding sequence is TGTGCCAGCAGCTTAGGATGGCTAGACGAAGAGACCCAGTACTTC. This gives the protein CASSLGWLDEETQYF.